The 22 T cell receptor beta chains below all came from one sample that was sequenced in a study of cytomegalovirus exposure and HLA in healthy donors. Primers included in the PCR were 60 Vbeta and 13 Jbeta primers. Only in-frame clones appear in the TCRdb table, and some are missing; sequencing was by immunoSEQ multiplex PCR. The data contain about 200,000 clones, approximately 79% of them singletons. The sequenced sample was PBMCs. The receptors originated from a woman in her thirties in good health and CMV-seropositive.

The V gene is TRBV15, the J gene TRBJ1-5, with TRBD1 as a possible D gene (6 bases). Germline V gene sequence: CDR1 LNHNV, CDR2 YYDKDF (reference sequence). The CDR3 covers 17 residues. V was trimmed by 1 base and J by 0 bases, leaving 13 bases between them. CDR3 nucleotides: TGTGCCACCAGCAGAGCCAGGCGGACAGTTAGCAATCAGCCCCAGCATTTT. Translating it yields CATSRARRTVSNQPQHF.

V usage is TRBV7-9 and J usage is TRBJ2-1; 8 positions match TRBD2. After removal of 8 bases from V and 2 bases from J, the junction contained 8 bases not matched to a gene. The CDR3 covers 15 residues. Germline V CDR1 and CDR2: SEHNR, FQNEAQ (reference sequence). CDR3 protein: CASQSRGAPYNEQFF. CDR3 in DNA: TGTGCCAGCCAATCGCGGGGGGCCCCCTACAATGAGCAGTTCTTC.

The V gene is TRBV18, the J gene TRBJ1-2; TRBD1 matches at 7 bases. The CDR3 spans 15 residues. Trimming removed 1 base from V and 2 bases from J; junction bases left unmatched: 4. From germline, CDR1 is KGHSH and CDR2 LQKENI. This chain's CDR3 is CASSPRDSSNYGYTF. CDR3 nucleotide sequence: TGTGCCAGCTCACCACGGGACAGCAGCAACTATGGCTACACCTTC.

A few counts support this clone. The chain joins TRBV10-3 to TRBJ1-4, with D possibly being TRBD1 (5 bases). Germline CDR1 ENHRY, CDR2 SYGVKD. Deletions cut 10 bases from V and 7 bases from J, with 16 bases between. The CDR3 is 13 residues long. The CDR3 reads CATQTVDGEKLFF. In DNA, the CDR3 is TGTGCCACCCAGACAGTGGATGGTGAAAAACTGTTTTTT.

The genes are TRBV21-1 and TRBJ2-6; the table names TRBD1, a call not compared with the DNA. TRBV21-1 is tagged as a pseudogene. The CDR3 runs 18 residues. CDR3 nucleotide sequence: TGTGCCAGCAGCCTAATGGGACAACCGAGCTCTGGGGCCAACGTCCTGACTTTC. Amino acid sequence: CASSLMGQPSSGANVLTF.

This clone has a handful of counts. The chain has TRBV6-1 and TRBJ1-1; D is uncertain. CDR3 size: 14 residues. Trimming stripped 1 base from V and 6 bases from J, with 12 bases between. Germline CDR1 and CDR2: MNHNS and SASEGT. The CDR3 region is CASSEDASWAEAFF. The CDR3 DNA reads TGTGCCAGCAGTGAAGATGCTAGCTGGGCTGAAGCTTTCTTT.

The chain joins TRBV10-3 to TRBJ1-1, with D possibly being TRBD1 (6 bases). The CDR3 loop spans 13 amino acids. Trimming took 10 bases from V and 2 from J, leaving 14 bases between them. Germline CDR1 is ENHRY and CDR2 is SYGVKD. The CDR3 DNA is TGTGCCACCCGACCACAGGGAAACACTGAAGCTTTCTTT. Amino acids: CATRPQGNTEAFF.

This clone came up a few times. This chain joins TRBV29-1 and TRBJ1-5; TRBD1 might be the D (6 bases). The germline V and J ends were trimmed by 4 bases and 1 base, with 11 bases remaining between them. In germline, CDR1 is SQVTM, CDR2 ANQGSEA. This CDR3 contains 14 residues. The CDR3 coding sequence is TGCAGCGTTGTTGATAGGGGGAGCAATCAGCCCCAGCATTTT. It encodes CSVVDRGSNQPQHF. Filled out from reference TRBV29-1 and TRBJ1-5, the complete variable domain reads SAVISQKPSRDICQRGTSLTIQCQVDSQVTMMFWYRQQPGQSLTLIATANQGSEATYESGFVIDKFPISRPNLTFSTLTVSNMSPEDSSIYLCSVVDRGSNQPQHFGDGTRLSIL.

CDR3 DNA: TGTGCCTGGACCCCGGGAGGGCCTCCTACGCAGTATTTT. As protein: CAWTPGGPPTQYF. This chain links TRBV30 with TRBJ2-3; 8 nucleotides align to TRBD2. CDR1 GTSNPN and CDR2 SVGIG come from the germline V gene (reference sequence). CDR3 length equals 13 residues. Germline trimming cut 4 bases from V and 8 bases from J; bases unmatched to any gene: 8.

The chain combines TRBV7-6 with TRBJ2-7; 7 nucleotides agree with TRBD1. The CDR3 is made up of 14 amino acids. J was trimmed by 2 bases and V by 1 base; bases with no gene match: 2. The germline gives CDR1 SGHVS, CDR2 FNYEAQ. DNA for the CDR3: TGTGCCAGCAGCTTAGTGCAGGGGGCCTACGAGCAGTACTTC. This translates into CASSLVQGAYEQYF.

The chain couples TRBV7-9 to TRBJ2-1; D may be TRBD2 (5 bases). Germline loops: CDR1 SEHNR, CDR2 FQNEAQ (reference sequence). V was trimmed by 2 bases and J by 5 bases, leaving 10 bases between them. This CDR3 contains 14 residues. CDR3: CASSLNDYNNEQFF. Here the CDR3 DNA reads TGTGCCAGCAGCTTAAATGACTACAACAATGAGCAGTTCTTC.

This chain links TRBV2 with TRBJ1-2; 10 bases fit TRBD1. Germline loops: CDR1 SNHLY, CDR2 FYNNEI. The CDR3 is 14 amino acids. J lost 4 bases, V lost 6 bases, and 5 bases had no gene match. CDR3 nucleotide sequence: TGTGCCAGCAGCGGACAGGGGGGTGTCTATGGCTACACCTTC. Protein product: CASSGQGGVYGYTF.

This chain connects TRBV30 to TRBJ1-1; no clear D. Germline-derived CDR1 and CDR2 are GTSNPN and SVGIG (reference sequence). Deletions cut 8 bases from V and 7 bases from J, with 11 bases between. This CDR3 is 10 amino acids long. CDR3 nucleotides: TGTGCCCGCCTATCGAGTGAAGCTTTCTTT. It translates to CARLSSEAFF.

The rearrangement joins TRBV7-9 to TRBJ1-3, with D possibly TRBD1 on 6 matching bases. The CDR3 is made up of 16 amino acids. Trimming stripped 0 bases from V and 2 bases from J, with 11 bases between. Germline CDR1 SEHNR, CDR2 FQNEAQ (reference sequence). Here the CDR3 reads CASSLAPGQAGNTIYF. The CDR3 DNA reads TGTGCCAGCAGCTTAGCTCCGGGACAAGCTGGAAACACCATATATTTT.

The chain is built from TRBV7-2 and TRBJ2-7; possible D gene TRBD2, 5 bases. Between the trimmed V and J ends, which lost 6 bases and 0 bases, there was a span of 15 bases. Germline values: CDR1 SGHTA, CDR2 FQGNSA. CDR3 length equals 15 residues. DNA for the CDR3: TGTGCCAGCAGTCTGGGCCTAGCTGACTCCTACGAGCAGTACTTC. Translating it yields CASSLGLADSYEQYF.

This clone was observed a handful of times. Here the CDR3 DNA reads TGTGCCAGTGGGACAGGGTCCTACGAGCAGTACTTC. Its translation is CASGTGSYEQYF. V is TRBV9 and J is TRBJ2-7; 9 bases fit TRBD1. The CDR3 sequence is 12 residues long. From germline, CDR1 is SGDLS and CDR2 YYNGEE. After removal of 8 bases from V and 1 base from J, the junction contained 1 base not matched to a gene.

V usage is TRBV14 and J usage is TRBJ2-7; the match to TRBD1 covers 7 bases. The CDR3 totals 14 residues. Germline trimming cut 2 bases from V and 1 base from J; bases unmatched to any gene: 2. Germline V gives CDR1 SGHDN, CDR2 FVKESK. DNA of the CDR3: TGTGCCAGCAGCCAACAGACAGGGTCCTACGAGCAGTACTTC. It translates to CASSQQTGSYEQYF.

The chain has TRBV6-1 and TRBJ2-7; 10 bases map to TRBD1. This CDR3 spans 15 amino acids. CDR1 MNHNS and CDR2 SASEGT come from the germline V gene. Trimming at V came to 6 bases and at J to 4 bases, leaving 9 bases not matched to a gene. The CDR3 coding sequence is TGTGCCAGCAGGGGCGACAGGGGGCGAGGGTACGAGCAGTACTTC. Translating gives CASRGDRGRGYEQYF.

This clone has just a few counts. The chain has TRBV10-3 and TRBJ1-5, with 7 bases matching TRBD1. The CDR3 spans 13 residues. Germline loops: CDR1 ENHRY, CDR2 SYGVKD. Losses at the gene ends were 7 bases for V and 5 bases for J; bases not matched to a gene: 5. CDR3 sequence (DNA): TGTGCCATCAAAAGGGGGCAGGATCAGCCCCAGCATTTT. This translates into CAIKRGQDQPQHF.

This sequence joins TRBV5-6 and TRBJ2-5; 7 nucleotides align to TRBD1. Germline trimming cut 5 bases from V and 3 bases from J; bases unmatched to any gene: 4. The V gene's germline CDR1 is SGHDT and CDR2 YYEEEE. This CDR3 region has 13 residues. CDR3 sequence (DNA): TGTGCCAGCAGGAATACAGGGGAAGAGACCCAGTACTTC. Its protein is CASRNTGEETQYF. Using reference TRBV5-6 and TRBJ2-5 for the parts outside the CDR3, the full variable domain is DAGVTQSPTHLIKTRGQQVTLRCSPKSGHDTVSWYQQALGQGPQFIFQYYEEEERQRGNFPDRFSGHQFPNYSSELNVNALLLGDSALYLCASRNTGEETQYFGPGTRLLVL.

V gene TRBV11-2 combines with J gene TRBJ2-1; 11 positions match TRBD2. V gave up 6 bases and J gave up 5 bases; unmatched junction bases: 6. This CDR3 comprises 15 residues. Germline CDR1 is SGHAT and CDR2 is FQNNGV. The CDR3 sequence is CASRPIAGGHNEQFF. The CDR3 DNA follows: TGTGCCAGCAGACCAATAGCGGGAGGGCACAATGAGCAGTTCTTC.

The chain uses TRBV19 and TRBJ2-6; TRBD1 matches at 7 bases. The germline V gene encodes CDR1 LNHDA and CDR2 SQIVND (reference sequence). The V segment lost 5 bases and the J segment 0 bases; nucleotides outside the gene matches: 10. The CDR3 extends over 18 amino acids. The CDR3 DNA sequence: TGTGCCAGTAGTCCCCGGACAGGAAGTGGCTCTGGGGCCAACGTCCTGACTTTC. The encoded protein is CASSPRTGSGSGANVLTF.